This T cell receptor beta chain came from a study of CD8+ T cells in alopecia areata. Study as a whole: At a dose of 5 to 10 mg twice daily, oral tofacitinib was given to treated patients. Study results and caveats: Possibly because of HLA-related factors, TCR sharing was less clear across patients than in mice.

Worth noting for this clone: Its antigen is as yet unknown.

Germline CDR1 reads SGHNT; CDR2 reads YYREEE (reference sequence). CDR3 length: 14 amino acids. The germline V and J ends were trimmed by 4 bases and 2 bases, with 13 bases remaining between them. cDNA reverse transcribed from extracted RNA served as the sequencing template. Libraries were prepared by immunoSEQ multiplex PCR; TCRdb keeps only in-frame clonotypes and omits some of them. This sample has around 140,000 clones; over 80% occur once, and the top ten carry about 14%. The clonotype was recovered from a human donor with alopecia areata. Source: CD8+ T cells sorted from blood, taken at week 0. The rearrangement links TRBV5-4 to TRBJ2-7, with a weak D call TRBD2 (5 bases). CDR3 in DNA: TGTGCCAGCAGCGGAGGAGTGAACCCCTACGAGCAGTACTTC. It codes for CASSGGVNPYEQYF.